This entry is about one T cell receptor (beta chain). It has no known antigen specificity. One base away there is no much larger clone; base qualities are not given. This record comes from a study of T-cell memory formation after mild COVID-19 (dated by TCRdb to the early 2020s). In terms of the full investigation: Most TCR sequence clusters were specific to one of the two donors. The cohort comprised two young, previously healthy adult volunteers, one female and one male. In a couple of donors, T-cell clones that expanded and contracted after mild COVID-19 were followed by sequencing TCRalpha and TCRbeta repertoires longitudinally. Points the paper makes about the study in general: SARS-CoV-2 specificity of the second-wave clones peaking on day 37 was not confirmed. Some responding clones were detected in pre-infection memory, suggesting pre-existing cross-reactive memory T cells joined the SARS-CoV-2 response. From day 15 to 85, contracting clones showed balanced CD4/CD8 phenotypes, whereas a second wave of clones that expanded from day 15 to 37 leaned towards CD4+. The study covered only a couple of mild cases, and larger cohorts including severe cases with pre-infection samples were considered necessary. Contracting CD4+ clones were located mainly in the CM and EM memory subsets, whereas CD8+ clones were found to be enriched in EMRA.

TCRdb shows the sequencer as Illumina NovaSeq 6000. TCRalpha and TCRbeta cDNA libraries were built by 5'RACE with constant-segment primers, adding sample barcodes and unique molecular identifiers. Trizol reagent was used to extract RNA from every sample. The libraries were amplified in two PCR steps, and the second step added a second sample barcode and Illumina TruSeq adapters. Sequencing of the libraries was done on an Illumina NovaSeq, producing 2 x 150 bp paired-end reads. The study's processing was this. Demultiplexing of reads and collapsing into UMI-guided consensus sequences were performed with migec v1.2.7. Using mixcr v2.1.11, UMI consensuses were aligned to TRA and TRB V and J templates and then assembled into clonotypes. A clonotype was counted as expanded or contracted only when both edgeR and NoisET called the clonotype significant, with the noise models trained on biological replicates. For edgeR calls, a false discovery rate-adjusted p below 0.01 and a log2 fold-change threshold of 1 were applied. PCA with hierarchical clustering of max-normalized trajectories of the 1000 most abundant clonotypes was used as exploratory dynamics analysis. Each responding clone was given a CD4 or CD8 phenotype based on the CD4+ and CD8+ repertoires, which had been sequenced separately. TCRdb trimmed the raw reads at Q25, called clones with MiXCR and kept productive beta chains. For every CDR3 protein sequence, its rows merge into one entry that carries the most common genes and DNA. Here the V and J calls rest on TCRdb's processing, not on the authors' analysis. For this sample the table gives more than 150,000 distinct CDR3 sequences, of which 20% to 25% were detected only once. 23% of the sample is taken by the ten largest.

PBMCs were isolated by Ficoll-Paque density gradient centrifugation. The CDR3 spans 13 residues, from the cysteine through the valine. Only the CDR3 region is kept as DNA, spanning 39 bases read in frame from base 1. From a lookup of the germline V gene, CDR1 and CDR2 are MNHEY and SVGEGT. Unmatched junction bases come to 8, with V trimmed by 6 bases and J by 6 bases. The sequence is built from TRBV6-2 or TRBV6-3 and TRBJ2-7; TRBD2 matches 7 bases in the middle. The sample was PBMCs or a T cell subset sorted from them (not recorded which). The clonotype comes from an adult woman who had mild COVID-19 (a few samples of this study predate the infection). The sample titles of this study are shuffled in the database, so cell type and time point are left out; the donor was told from shared clones. The DNA sequence is as follows: TGTGCCAGCAGGGCCGGGACTACCGTCGAGCAGTACGTC. It is translated as CASRAGTTVEQYV.